This TCR beta chain originates from a study of human T cells and chemical hapten exposure. Germline CDR1 MNHNS, CDR2 SASEGT. CDR3 length equals 13 residues. The V gene lost 6 bases and the J gene lost 0 bases, with 6 bases spanning the gap. This clonotype was counted only a few times. Using its own MiXCR run on the RACE reads, TCRdb lists one record per CDR3 protein. Here the sample spans 330,000 or so distinct CDR3 sequences, 6% to 7% being singletons. Time point described: patch test 2, 6 weeks after DPC sensitization. Stated treatment: therapeutic diphenylcyclopropenone sensitization with weekly scalp DPC.

The chain has TRBV6-1 and TRBJ2-1, with D possibly being TRBD2 (5 bases). The specimen comprised whole blood, sampled in connection with sensitization to the hapten diphenylcyclopropenone (DPC). The sequence derives from a woman between 18 and 29 years old with alopecia areata. Some clones in this sample may be carry-over from other donors' samples. The CDR3 coding sequence is TGTGCCAGCAGGACTATCTCCTACAATGAGCAGTTCTTC. Translation: CASRTISYNEQFF.